The T cell receptor (beta chain) described here comes from a study of T cells in Graves' hyperthyroidism and ophthalmopathy. Ten or more counts support this clonotype. J gave up 0 bases and V 7 bases, and 7 bases lay outside the gene matches. Germline CDR1 and CDR2: SGHRS and YFSETQ. This CDR3 spans 14 amino acids. Researchers amplified the TCR beta CDR3 regions from RNA transcripts. First-round RT-PCR targeting the TCR CDR3 was performed with the HTBI primer set. MiXCR was run by TCRdb on the multiplex PCR reads, yielding one entry per CDR3 protein. The table records 100,000 to 140,000 distinct CDR3 sequences, approximately 15% of them present only once. In making diagnoses, clinical symptoms, serum thyroxine and TRAb, thyroid ultrasound and orbital computed tomography were all used.

This receptor was obtained from a woman between 50 and 59 years old with Graves' hyperthyroidism. The sequencing input was blood. The genes are TRBV5-1 and TRBJ2-7; 7 positions agree with TRBD2. CDR3 sequence: CASRWREGSYEQYF. The CDR3 DNA is TGCGCCAGCCGTTGGAGGGAGGGCTCCTACGAGCAGTACTTC.